Below, 3 T cell receptor beta chains from the same sample are listed, as sequenced in a study of early T cells in non-severe SARS-CoV-2 infection. Each CDR3 protein is one row after TCRdb ran MiXCR on the 5' RACE reads. The sample includes some 88,000 distinct CDR3 sequences, around a sixth seen only once; the top ten take just over 5%. The material sequenced was whole blood, taken at baseline. The receptors were sampled from an adult who was a healthcare worker with PCR-confirmed SARS-CoV-2 infection or an uninfected control (not recorded which).

The chain recombines TRBV29-1 with TRBJ2-3; TRBD1 matches 7 bases. The junction had 17 bases not matched to a gene; V was cut back by 8 bases and J by 6 bases. There are 15 residues in the CDR3. CDR1 SQVTM and CDR2 ANQGSEA come from the germline V gene. CDR3 sequence (DNA): TGCAGCACCCGTTCTTGGTTAGGGGGCCCCGATACGCAGTATTTT. Translating gives CSTRSWLGGPDTQYF.

This clonotype was observed a single time. The V call is TRBV12-3 or TRBV12-4, the J call TRBJ2-7; 9 bases are a match to TRBD1. This CDR3 region has 14 residues. Trimming removed 5 bases from V and 9 bases from J; junction bases left unmatched: 11. CDR3 in amino acids: CASSERGQGTVQYF. DNA of the CDR3: TGTGCCAGCAGTGAAAGGGGACAGGGTACTGTGCAGTACTTC.

The rearrangement links TRBV14 to TRBJ2-4; D not resolved. CDR1 is SGHDN and CDR2 is FVKESK in the germline V gene. The CDR3 is 13 residues long. Deletions cut 4 bases from V and 0 bases from J, with 4 bases between. In DNA, the CDR3 is TGTGCCAGCAGCCGGACAGCCAAAAACATTCAGTACTTC. Its protein is CASSRTAKNIQYF.